The 15 T cell receptor beta chains below were found in one sample sequenced in a study of T cells in tuberculosis. Time point reported: new active TB diagnosis, blood taken before or within 7 days of starting treatment. The table came from immunoSEQ multiplex PCR; TCRdb's copy has only in-frame clones and leaves some out. The table records approximately 46,000 clones, 90% to 95% of them present only once. Sequencing was performed on PBMCs, taken at tuberculosis diagnosis. The receptors shown here come from an adult with tuberculosis.

The chain couples TRBV5-1 to TRBJ1-1; a possible D gene is TRBD1 (6 bases). Trimming took 1 base from V and 3 from J, leaving 10 bases between them. Germline assignment: CDR1 SGHRS and CDR2 YFSETQ. The CDR3 spans 14 residues. CDR3 sequence (DNA): TGCGCCAGCAGCTTGTGGGAGGGGGACACTGAAGCTTTCTTT. This gives the protein CASSLWEGDTEAFF.

There are a few counts of this clone. The chain joins TRBV7-9 to TRBJ2-7; 8 bases are shared with TRBD1. CDR3 length equals 15 residues. With 3 bases clipped from V and 2 bases from J, the junction kept 6 bases outside the gene matches. The V gene's germline CDR1 is SEHNR and CDR2 FQNEAQ (reference sequence). The CDR3 nucleotides read TGTGCCAGCAGCTTCGGGACAGGCCGTACCTACGAGCAGTACTTC. It encodes CASSFGTGRTYEQYF.

This sequence joins TRBV7-8 and TRBJ2-2; D might be TRBD2 (6 bases). This CDR3 is 19 amino acids long. V lost 2 bases, J lost 3 bases, and 22 bases lay in between. Per germline, CDR1 SGHVS and CDR2 FQNEAQ. This CDR3 is CASSLLSWTQRAHTGELFF. The CDR3 DNA sequence: TGTGCCAGCAGCTTACTATCCTGGACCCAGCGGGCCCACACCGGGGAGCTGTTTTTT. The full variable domain, its missing parts supplied by reference TRBV7-8 and TRBJ2-2, is GAGVSQSPRYKVAKRGQDVALRCDPISGHVSLFWYQQALGQGPEFLTYFQNEAQLDKSGLPSDRFFAERPEGSVSTLKIQRTQQEDSAVYLCASSLLSWTQRAHTGELFFGEGSRLTVL.

This clone was recorded once. This chain's CDR3 is CASSFGGQGRNGYTF. CDR3 in DNA: TGTGCCAGCAGCTTCGGGGGGCAGGGAAGGAATGGCTACACCTTC. The rearrangement joins TRBV7-2 to TRBJ1-2, with a possible D match to TRBD1 (6 bases). This CDR3 is built from 15 residues. CDR1 SGHTA and CDR2 FQGNSA come from the germline V gene. The V end lost 3 bases, the J end lost 6 bases, and 17 bases lay between the germline ends.

This chain connects TRBV7-9 to TRBJ2-3, with unresolved D. Deletions cut 5 bases from V and 0 bases from J, with 12 bases between. The CDR3 is made up of 15 amino acids. Germline V CDR1 and CDR2: SEHNR, FQNEAQ (reference sequence). CDR3 bases: TGTGCCAGCAGCCGAACTATAACTAGCACAGATACGCAGTATTTT. Encoded protein: CASSRTITSTDTQYF.

V and J are TRBV11-2 and TRBJ1-3; D remains ambiguous. This CDR3 region has 15 residues. Germline CDR1 SGHAT, CDR2 FQNNGV. The V gene lost 5 bases and the J gene lost 2 bases, with 13 bases spanning the gap. The CDR3 is CASSPHIGTGNTIYF. The CDR3 coding sequence is TGTGCCAGCAGCCCCCACATCGGGACTGGAAACACCATATATTTT. Full variable domain (outside the CDR3, taken from reference TRBV11-2 and TRBJ1-3): EAGVAQSPRYKIIEKRQSVAFWCNPISGHATLYWYQQILGQGPKLLIQFQNNGVVDDSQLPKDRFSAERLKGVDSTLKIQPAKLEDSAVYLCASSPHIGTGNTIYFGEGSWLTVV.

The chain joins TRBV29-1 to TRBJ2-4; TRBD2 is a possible D gene (5 bases). The V gene's germline CDR1 is SQVTM and CDR2 ANQGSEA. V lost 3 bases and J 8 bases, leaving 8 bases between the germline ends. This CDR3 contains 11 residues. The CDR3 is CSVDSGYIQYF. The DNA of the CDR3 is TGCAGCGTTGATTCGGGATACATTCAGTACTTC.

The chain combines TRBV4-3 with TRBJ2-7, with TRBD1 as a possible D gene (5 bases). Germline CDR1 and CDR2: LGHNA and YSLEER. There are 15 residues in the CDR3. Between the trimmed V and J ends, which lost 0 bases and 0 bases, there was a span of 9 bases. CDR3 region: CASSQDRASSYEQYF. The CDR3 DNA sequence: TGCGCCAGCAGCCAAGACAGGGCTAGCTCCTACGAGCAGTACTTC.

The gene calls are TRBV2 and TRBJ2-7, with unresolved D. The CDR3 runs 12 residues. Germline loops: CDR1 SNHLY, CDR2 FYNNEI. The V end lost 5 bases, the J end lost 0 bases, and 5 bases lay between the germline ends. This CDR3 is CASSLSSYEQYF. CDR3 bases: TGTGCCAGCAGTTTGAGCTCCTACGAGCAGTACTTC.

V usage is TRBV5-6 and J usage is TRBJ1-1; possibly TRBD1 for D (5 bases). The CDR3 covers 13 residues. V was cut by 2 bases and J by 5 bases, with 10 bases left in between. Germline loops: CDR1 SGHDT, CDR2 YYEEEE. CDR3 amino acids: CASSLTGLTEAFF. CDR3 DNA sequence: TGTGCCAGCAGCTTAACAGGATTGACTGAAGCTTTCTTT.

The chain combines TRBV14 with TRBJ1-2, with unresolved D. Germline V CDR1 and CDR2: SGHDN, FVKESK. V was clipped by 0 bases and J by 4 bases, with 9 bases between them. The CDR3 consists of 14 residues. The CDR3 DNA is TGTGCCAGCAGCCAAGATCTCCGCGGCTATGGCTACACCTTC. Residues: CASSQDLRGYGYTF.

This clone was counted a single time. The rearrangement uses TRBV4-1 and TRBJ2-3; D might be TRBD2 (5 bases). CDR1 MGHRA and CDR2 YSYEKL come from the germline V gene. The CDR3 has 16 residues. The V end was cut by 1 base, the J end by 4 bases, with 15 bases between. As DNA, the CDR3 is TGCGCCAGCAGCCAAGTTATCCCCGCCGGGGCAGATACGCAGTATTTT. Its protein product is CASSQVIPAGADTQYF.

The chain is built from TRBV6-5 and TRBJ2-1; D uncertain. Trimming cost V 5 bases and J 12 bases, with 11 bases left between them. The CDR3 length is 11 residues. Germline V gene sequence: CDR1 MNHEY, CDR2 SVGAGI. The CDR3 reads CASSHQIAQFF. CDR3 nucleotide sequence: TGTGCCAGCAGTCACCAAATAGCGCAGTTCTTC.

In nucleotides, the CDR3 is TGTGCCAGCAGAACTAGCCTCATCACAGATACGCAGTATTTT. Translation gives CASRTSLITDTQYF. The chain couples TRBV27 to TRBJ2-3, with a possible D match to TRBD2 (6 bases). CDR1 is MNHEY, CDR2 SMNVEV, per germline (reference sequence). V lost 6 bases and J 2 bases, leaving 12 bases between the germline ends. The CDR3 contains 14 residues.

The chain couples TRBV30 to TRBJ2-5; a weak D match, TRBD2 (5 bases). The CDR3 sequence is 10 residues long. With 8 bases removed from V and 2 bases from J, the gap between germline ends came to 6 bases. Germline loops: CDR1 GTSNPN, CDR2 SVGIG (reference sequence). The CDR3 spells CARGQETQYF. The DNA of the CDR3 is TGTGCCCGCGGGCAAGAGACCCAGTACTTC.